This TCR beta chain was recorded in a study of control samples from healthy donors and cancer patients. Some clones are missing from TCRdb's copy, which holds only in-frame ones; the method was immunoSEQ multiplex PCR. The table records around 30,000 clones, approximately 93% of them present only once. V was clipped by 5 bases and J by 8 bases; unmatched bases: 11. CDR1 is PRHDT and CDR2 is FYEKMQ in the germline V gene (reference sequence). The CDR3 runs to 15 residues. This rearrangement joins TRBV13 to TRBJ1-3, with 8 nucleotides matching TRBD1. Material for sequencing was PBMCs. The origin of this receptor is a man between 40 and 49 years old with colorectal cancer. Here the CDR3 DNA reads TGTGCCAGCAGCCATAGGACAGGGCTGGGAGACACCATATATTTT. Its translation: CASSHRTGLGDTIYF.